This TCR beta chain was sequenced during a study of shared clonotypes between healthy human individuals. Study conclusions and caveats: Approximately 4.9% of naive CD4 clonotypes were shared across a handful of donors. Generally, estimated richness proved larger in naive subsets than it did in memory subsets.

The CDR3 is 15 residues long. V was pared by 4 bases and J by 4 bases, with 16 bases between. The germline gives CDR1 SGDLS, CDR2 YYNGEE. This clone was seen ten or more times. Its antigen is as yet unknown. Clones were read by immunoSEQ multiplex PCR, and TCRdb kept only the in-frame ones, dropping some. The profile shows 980,000 or so clones, 76% of them singletons. Sequences were obtained from memory CD4+ T cells sorted from blood. Regarding subset: CD45RA-negative fraction. The sequence was obtained from a man aged 18 to 30 in good health. This sequence joins TRBV9 and TRBJ2-3; D ambiguous. This chain's CDR3 is CASSPGYPPADTQYF. In DNA, the CDR3 is TGTGCCAGCAGCCCGGGCTATCCTCCAGCAGATACGCAGTATTTT.